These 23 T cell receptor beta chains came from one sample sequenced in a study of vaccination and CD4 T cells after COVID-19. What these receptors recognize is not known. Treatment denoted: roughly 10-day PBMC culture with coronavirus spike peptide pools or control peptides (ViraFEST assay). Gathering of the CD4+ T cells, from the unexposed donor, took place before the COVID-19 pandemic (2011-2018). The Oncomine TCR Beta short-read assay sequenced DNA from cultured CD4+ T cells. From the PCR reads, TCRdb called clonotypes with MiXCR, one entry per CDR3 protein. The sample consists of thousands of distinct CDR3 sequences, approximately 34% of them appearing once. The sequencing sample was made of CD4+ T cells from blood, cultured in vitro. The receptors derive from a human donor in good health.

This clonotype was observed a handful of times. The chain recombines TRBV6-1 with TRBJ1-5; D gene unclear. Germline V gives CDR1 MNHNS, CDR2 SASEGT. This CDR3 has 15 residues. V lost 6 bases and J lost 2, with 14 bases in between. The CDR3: CASRPTPWGNQPQHF. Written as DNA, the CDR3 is TGTGCCAGCAGGCCAACCCCCTGGGGCAATCAGCCCCAGCATTTT.

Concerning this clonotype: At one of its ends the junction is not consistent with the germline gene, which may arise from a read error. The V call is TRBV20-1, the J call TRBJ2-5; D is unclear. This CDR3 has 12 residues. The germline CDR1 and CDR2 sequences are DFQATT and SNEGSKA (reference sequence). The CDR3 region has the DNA TGCAGTGCCAGAGAATCCCTTAAGACCCAGTACTTC. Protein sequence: CSARESLKTQYF.

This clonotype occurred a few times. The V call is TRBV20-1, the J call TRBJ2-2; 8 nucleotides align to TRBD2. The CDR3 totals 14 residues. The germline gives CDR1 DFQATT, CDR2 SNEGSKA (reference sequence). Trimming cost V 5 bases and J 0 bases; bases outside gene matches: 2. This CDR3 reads CSAVRGANTGELFF. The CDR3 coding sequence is TGCAGTGCTGTGCGGGGGGCGAACACCGGGGAGCTGTTTTTT.

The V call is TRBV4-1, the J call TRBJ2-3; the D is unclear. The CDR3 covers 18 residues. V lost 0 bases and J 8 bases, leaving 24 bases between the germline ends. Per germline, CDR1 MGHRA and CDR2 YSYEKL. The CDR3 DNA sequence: TGCGCCAGCAGCCAAGATAGGTCTAGTTTAGGTTCCCGAGCTACGCAGTATTTT. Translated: CASSQDRSSLGSRATQYF.

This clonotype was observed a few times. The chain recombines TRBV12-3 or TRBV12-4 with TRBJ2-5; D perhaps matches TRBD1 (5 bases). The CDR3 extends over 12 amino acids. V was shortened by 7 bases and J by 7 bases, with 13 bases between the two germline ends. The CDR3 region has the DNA TGTGCCAGCACAGGGTCCCTAGGGACCCAGTACTTC. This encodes CASTGSLGTQYF.

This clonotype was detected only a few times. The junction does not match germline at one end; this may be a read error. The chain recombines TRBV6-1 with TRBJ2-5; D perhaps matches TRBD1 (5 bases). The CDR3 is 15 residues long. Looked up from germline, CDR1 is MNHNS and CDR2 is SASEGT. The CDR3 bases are TGTGCCAGCAGAGAAGACCTAGGGGAAAAAGAGACCCAGTACTTC. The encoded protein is CASREDLGEKETQYF.

The CDR3 is CASSLRRSGQGAYEQYF. Written as DNA, the CDR3 is TGTGCCAGCAGCTTACGTAGATCCGGACAGGGGGCTTACGAGCAGTACTTC. The chain couples TRBV11-2 to TRBJ2-7; TRBD1 agrees at 11 bases. The germline CDR1 and CDR2 sequences are SGHAT and FQNNGV. CDR3 size: 17 residues. V was clipped by 2 bases and J by 4 bases; unmatched bases: 10.

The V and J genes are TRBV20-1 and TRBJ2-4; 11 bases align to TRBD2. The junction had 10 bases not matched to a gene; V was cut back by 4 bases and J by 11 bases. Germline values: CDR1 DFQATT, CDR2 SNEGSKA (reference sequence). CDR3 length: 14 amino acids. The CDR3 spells CSATRTSGQAVQYF. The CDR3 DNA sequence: TGCAGTGCTACCAGGACTAGCGGGCAGGCCGTTCAGTACTTC.

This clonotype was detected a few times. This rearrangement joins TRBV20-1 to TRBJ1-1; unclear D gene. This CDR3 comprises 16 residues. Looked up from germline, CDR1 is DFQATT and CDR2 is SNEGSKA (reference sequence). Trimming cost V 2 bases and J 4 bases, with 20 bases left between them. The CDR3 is CSARRGSATPLTEAFF. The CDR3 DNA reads TGCAGTGCTAGACGGGGTTCAGCGACTCCCCTCACTGAAGCTTTCTTT.

CDR3 protein: CASKIVGTVMNTEAFF. The CDR3 coding sequence is TGTGCCAGTAAAATTGTAGGGACGGTCATGAACACTGAAGCTTTCTTT. The V call is TRBV19, the J call TRBJ1-1, with D tentatively TRBD1 (5 bases). Per germline, CDR1 LNHDA and CDR2 SQIVND (reference sequence). The CDR3 extends over 16 amino acids. Trimming stripped 7 bases from V and 0 bases from J, with 18 bases between.

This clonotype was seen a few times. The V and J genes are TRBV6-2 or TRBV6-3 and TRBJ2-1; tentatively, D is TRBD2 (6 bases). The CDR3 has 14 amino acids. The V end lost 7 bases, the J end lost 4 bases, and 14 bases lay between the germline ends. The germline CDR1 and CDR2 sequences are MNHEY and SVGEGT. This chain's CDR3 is CASTIQAGYNEQFF. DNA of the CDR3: TGTGCCAGCACCATCCAGGCGGGATACAATGAGCAGTTCTTC.

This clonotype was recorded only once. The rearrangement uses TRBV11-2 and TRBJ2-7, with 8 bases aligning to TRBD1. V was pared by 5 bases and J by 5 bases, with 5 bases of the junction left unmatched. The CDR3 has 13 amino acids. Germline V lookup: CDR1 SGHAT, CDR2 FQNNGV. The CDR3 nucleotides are TGTGCCAGCAGCCAGACAGGGGCCCACGAGCAGTACTTC. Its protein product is CASSQTGAHEQYF.

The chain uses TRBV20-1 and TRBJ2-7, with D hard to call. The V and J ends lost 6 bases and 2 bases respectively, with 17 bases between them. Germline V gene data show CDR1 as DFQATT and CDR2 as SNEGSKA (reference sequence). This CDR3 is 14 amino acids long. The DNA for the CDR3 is TGCAGTGCCCCCGGACCATTGGACGCCTACGAGCAGTACTTC. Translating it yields CSAPGPLDAYEQYF.

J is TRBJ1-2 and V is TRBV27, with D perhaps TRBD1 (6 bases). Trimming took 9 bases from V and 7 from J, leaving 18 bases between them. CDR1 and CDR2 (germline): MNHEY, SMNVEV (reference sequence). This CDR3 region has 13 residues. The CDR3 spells CARRGDFSLGYTF. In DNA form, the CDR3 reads TGTGCCAGAAGGGGGGACTTTTCCCTTGGCTACACCTTC.

The chain's CDR3 is CSSAGVSEAFF. The CDR3 DNA sequence: TGCAGCTCAGCAGGGGTTTCTGAAGCTTTCTTT. The V call is TRBV29-1, the J call TRBJ1-1; possibly TRBD1 for D (6 bases). The CDR3 loop spans 11 amino acids. V was shortened by 8 bases and J by 6 bases, with 13 bases between the two germline ends. Germline CDR1 reads SQVTM; CDR2 reads ANQGSEA.

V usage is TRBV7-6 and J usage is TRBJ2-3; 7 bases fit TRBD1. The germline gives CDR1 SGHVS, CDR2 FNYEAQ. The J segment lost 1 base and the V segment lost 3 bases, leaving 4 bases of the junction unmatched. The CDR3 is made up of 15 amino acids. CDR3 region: CASSFGQVGTDTQYF. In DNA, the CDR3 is TGTGCCAGCAGCTTCGGACAGGTTGGCACAGATACGCAGTATTTT.

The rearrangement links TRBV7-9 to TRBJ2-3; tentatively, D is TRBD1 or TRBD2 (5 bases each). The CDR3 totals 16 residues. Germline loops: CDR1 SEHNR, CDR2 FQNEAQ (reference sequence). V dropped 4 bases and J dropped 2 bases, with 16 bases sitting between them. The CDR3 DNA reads TGTGCCAGCAGCTGGGGCCTTGGGGGTTCCACAGATACGCAGTATTTT. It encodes CASSWGLGGSTDTQYF.

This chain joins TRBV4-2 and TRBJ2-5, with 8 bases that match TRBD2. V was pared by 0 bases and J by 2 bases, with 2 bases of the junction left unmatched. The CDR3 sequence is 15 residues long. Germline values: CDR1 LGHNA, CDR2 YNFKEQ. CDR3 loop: CASSQDRGGQETQYF. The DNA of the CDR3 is TGTGCCAGCAGCCAAGATCGGGGGGGGCAAGAGACCCAGTACTTC.

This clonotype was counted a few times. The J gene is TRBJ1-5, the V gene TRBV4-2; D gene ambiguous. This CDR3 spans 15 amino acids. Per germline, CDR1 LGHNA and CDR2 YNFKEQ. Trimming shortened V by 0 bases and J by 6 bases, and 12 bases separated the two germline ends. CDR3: CASSQEDGVSQPQHF. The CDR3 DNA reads TGTGCCAGCAGCCAAGAGGATGGAGTTAGTCAGCCCCAGCATTTT.

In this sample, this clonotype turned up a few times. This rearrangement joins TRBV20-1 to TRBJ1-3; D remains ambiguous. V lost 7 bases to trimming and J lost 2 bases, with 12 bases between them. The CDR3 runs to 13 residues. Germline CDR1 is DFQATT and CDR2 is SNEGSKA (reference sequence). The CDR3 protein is CSDRTVTGNTIYF. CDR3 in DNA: TGCAGTGACCGAACAGTTACTGGAAACACCATATATTTT.

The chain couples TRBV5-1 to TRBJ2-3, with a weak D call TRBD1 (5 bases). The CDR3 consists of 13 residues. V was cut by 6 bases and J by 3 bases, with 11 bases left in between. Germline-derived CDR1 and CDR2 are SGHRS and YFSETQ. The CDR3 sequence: CASKSPGTDTQYF. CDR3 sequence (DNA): TGCGCCAGCAAGTCCCCAGGGACAGATACGCAGTATTTT.

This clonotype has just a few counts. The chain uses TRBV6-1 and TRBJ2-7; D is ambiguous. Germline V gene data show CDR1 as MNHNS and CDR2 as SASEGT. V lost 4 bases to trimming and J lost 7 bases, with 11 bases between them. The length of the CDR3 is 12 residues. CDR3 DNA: TGTGCCAGCAGTGCCGACGTGGGGGAGCAGTACTTC. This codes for CASSADVGEQYF.

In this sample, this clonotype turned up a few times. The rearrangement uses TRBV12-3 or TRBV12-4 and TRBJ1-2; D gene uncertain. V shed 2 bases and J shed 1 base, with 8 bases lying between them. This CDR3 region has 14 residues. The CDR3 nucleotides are TGTGCCAGCAGTTTAAGATCAGTTAACTATGGCTACACCTTC. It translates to CASSLRSVNYGYTF.